The sequence of this T cell receptor beta chain was determined in a study of cytomegalovirus exposure and HLA in healthy donors. With 60 Vbeta and 13 Jbeta primers, the PCR was carried out. Source study methods: Unique TCR beta chains numbered 80 million to 95 million in a later analysis, with around 10 million shared. The protocol was immunoSEQ multiplex PCR, while the TCRdb copy is restricted to in-frame clones and leaves out a portion. V and J calls plus clone size are reproduced from that table; the DNA served to infer D and trimming. This table has around 100,000 clones, around three quarters appearing once. As to this clone: Its antigen is unknown.

Points from the study as a whole: A later analysis reported that several of the most significant clusters appeared to be linked to common viral pathogens, among them Epstein-Barr virus. Upon later analysis, HLA-associated TCR beta chains proved more clonally expanded than other, equally common chains. Published work reported that the classifier diagnosed cytomegalovirus status with high specificity and sensitivity.

V lost 3 bases and J lost 2, with 10 bases in between. CDR3 size: 14 residues. Germline lookup yields CDR1 KGHSH and CDR2 LQKENI. The clonotype originates from a man in his fifties or sixties in good health and CMV-seropositive. Sequenced input: PBMCs. The chain combines TRBV18 with TRBJ1-1; a possible D gene is TRBD1 (5 bases). The CDR3 loop reads CASSPPGLNTEAFF. CDR3 coding DNA: TGTGCCAGCTCACCCCCGGGACTCAACACTGAAGCTTTCTTT. The complete variable domain, with remaining parts taken from reference TRBV18 and TRBJ1-1, reads NAGVMQNPRHLVRRRGQEARLRCSPMKGHSHVYWYRQLPEEGLKFMVYLQKENIIDESGMPKERFSAEFPKEGPSILRIQQVVRGDSAAYFCASSPPGLNTEAFFGQGTRLTVV.